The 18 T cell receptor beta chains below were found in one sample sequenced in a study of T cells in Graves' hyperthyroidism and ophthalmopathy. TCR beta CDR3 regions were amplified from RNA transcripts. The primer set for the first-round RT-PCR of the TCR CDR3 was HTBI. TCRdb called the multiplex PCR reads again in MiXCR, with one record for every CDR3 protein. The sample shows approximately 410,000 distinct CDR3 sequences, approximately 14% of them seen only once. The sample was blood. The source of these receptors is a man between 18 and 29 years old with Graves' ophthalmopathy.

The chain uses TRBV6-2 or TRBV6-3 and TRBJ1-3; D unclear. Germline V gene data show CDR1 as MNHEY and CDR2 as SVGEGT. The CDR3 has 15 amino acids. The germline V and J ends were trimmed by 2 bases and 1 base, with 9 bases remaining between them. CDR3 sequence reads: CASSYMGPSGNTIYF. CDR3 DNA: TGTGCCAGCAGTTACATGGGCCCTTCTGGAAACACCATATATTTT.

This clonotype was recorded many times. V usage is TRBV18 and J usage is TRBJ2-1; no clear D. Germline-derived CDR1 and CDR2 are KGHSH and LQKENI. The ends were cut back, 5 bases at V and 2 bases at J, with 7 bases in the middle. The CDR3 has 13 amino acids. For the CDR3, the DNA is TGTGCCAGCTCAACCGAAACCTACAATGAGCAGTTCTTC. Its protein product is CASSTETYNEQFF.

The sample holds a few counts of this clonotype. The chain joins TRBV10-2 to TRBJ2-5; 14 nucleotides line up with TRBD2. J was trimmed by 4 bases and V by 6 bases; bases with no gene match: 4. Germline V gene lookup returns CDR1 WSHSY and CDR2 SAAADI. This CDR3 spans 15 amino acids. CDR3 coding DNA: TGCGCCAGCAGGACTAGCGGGGGGGCCCGAGAGACCCAGTACTTC. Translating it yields CASRTSGGARETQYF.

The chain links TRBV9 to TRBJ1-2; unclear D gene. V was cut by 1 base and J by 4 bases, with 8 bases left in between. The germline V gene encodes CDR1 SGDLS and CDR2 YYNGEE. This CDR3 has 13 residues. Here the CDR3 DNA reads TGTGCCAGCAGCGTACGAGGTCTCTATGGCTACACCTTC. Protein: CASSVRGLYGYTF. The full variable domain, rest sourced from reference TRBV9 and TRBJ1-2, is DSGVTQTPKHLITATGQRVTLRCSPRSGDLSVYWYQQSLDQGLQFLIQYYNGEERAKGNILERFSAQQFPDLHSELNLSSLELGDSALYFCASSVRGLYGYTFGSGTRLTVV.

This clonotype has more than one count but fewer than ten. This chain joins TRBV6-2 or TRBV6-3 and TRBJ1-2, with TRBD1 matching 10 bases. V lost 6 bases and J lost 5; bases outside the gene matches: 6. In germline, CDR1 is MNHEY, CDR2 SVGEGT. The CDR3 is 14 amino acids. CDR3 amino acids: CASSPTGGSYGYTF. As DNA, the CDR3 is TGTGCCAGCAGCCCGACAGGGGGCTCATATGGCTACACCTTC.

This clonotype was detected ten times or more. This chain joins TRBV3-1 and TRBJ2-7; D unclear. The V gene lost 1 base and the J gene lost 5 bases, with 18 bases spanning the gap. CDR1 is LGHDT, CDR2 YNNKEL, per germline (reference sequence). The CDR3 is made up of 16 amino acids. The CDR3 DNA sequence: TGTGCCAGCAGCCAAGGATTCGGGTCATGGAGCGACGAGCAGTACTTC. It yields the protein CASSQGFGSWSDEQYF.

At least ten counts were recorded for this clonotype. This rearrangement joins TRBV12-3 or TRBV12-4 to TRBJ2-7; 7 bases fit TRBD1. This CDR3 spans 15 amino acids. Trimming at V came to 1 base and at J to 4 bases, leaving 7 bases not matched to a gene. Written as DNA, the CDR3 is TGTGCCAGCAGTTTAGGGGACAGTGGGAAATACGAGCAGTACTTC. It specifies CASSLGDSGKYEQYF.

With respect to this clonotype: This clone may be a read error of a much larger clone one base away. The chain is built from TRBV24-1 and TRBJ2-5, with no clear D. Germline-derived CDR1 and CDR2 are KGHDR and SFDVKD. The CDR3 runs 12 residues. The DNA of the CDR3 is TGTGCCACCAGCAGAAATCAAGGGACCCAGTACTTC. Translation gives CATSRNQGTQYF.

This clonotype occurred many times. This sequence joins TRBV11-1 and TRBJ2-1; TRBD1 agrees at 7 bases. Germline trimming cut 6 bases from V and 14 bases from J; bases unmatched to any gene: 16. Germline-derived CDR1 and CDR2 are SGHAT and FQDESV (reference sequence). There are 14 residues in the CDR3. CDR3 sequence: CASSEIQGSSWEFF. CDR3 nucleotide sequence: TGTGCCAGCAGTGAAATACAGGGGAGTAGTTGGGAGTTCTTC.

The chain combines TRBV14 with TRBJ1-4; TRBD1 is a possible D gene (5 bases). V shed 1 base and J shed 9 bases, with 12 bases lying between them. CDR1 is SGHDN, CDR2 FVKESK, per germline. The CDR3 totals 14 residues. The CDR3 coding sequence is TGTGCCAGCAGCCAAGTTGGGGGAATGAAAAAACTGTTTTTT. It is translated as CASSQVGGMKKLFF.

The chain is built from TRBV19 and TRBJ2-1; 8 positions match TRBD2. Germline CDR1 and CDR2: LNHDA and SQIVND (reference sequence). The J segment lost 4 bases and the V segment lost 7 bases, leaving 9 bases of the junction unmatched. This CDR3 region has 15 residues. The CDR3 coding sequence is TGTGCCAGTACCCCGACTAGCGTAGGTTACAATGAGCAGTTCTTC. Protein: CASTPTSVGYNEQFF.

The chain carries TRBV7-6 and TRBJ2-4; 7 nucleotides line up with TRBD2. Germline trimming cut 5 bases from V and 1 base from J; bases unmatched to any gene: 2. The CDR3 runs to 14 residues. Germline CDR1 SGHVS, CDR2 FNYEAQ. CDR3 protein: CASSLSGAKNIQYF. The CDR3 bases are TGTGCCAGCAGCCTTAGCGGGGCCAAAAACATTCAGTACTTC.

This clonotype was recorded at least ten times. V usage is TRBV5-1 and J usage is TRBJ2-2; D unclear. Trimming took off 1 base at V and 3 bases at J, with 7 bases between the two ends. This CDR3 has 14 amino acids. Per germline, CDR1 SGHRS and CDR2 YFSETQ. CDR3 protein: CASSLNQYTGELFF. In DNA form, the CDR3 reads TGCGCCAGCAGCTTGAACCAGTACACCGGGGAGCTGTTTTTT.

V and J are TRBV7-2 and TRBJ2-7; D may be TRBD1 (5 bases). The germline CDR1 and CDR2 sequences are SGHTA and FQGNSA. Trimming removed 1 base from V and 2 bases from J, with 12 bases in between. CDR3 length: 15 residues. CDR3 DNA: TGTGCCAGCAGCTTAGATGTCCAAGGGGCCTACGAGCAGTACTTC. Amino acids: CASSLDVQGAYEQYF.

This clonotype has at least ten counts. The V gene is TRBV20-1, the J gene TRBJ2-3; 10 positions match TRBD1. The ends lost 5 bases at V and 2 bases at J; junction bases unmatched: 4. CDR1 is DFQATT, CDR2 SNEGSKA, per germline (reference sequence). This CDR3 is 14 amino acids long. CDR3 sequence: CSAPGQGNTDTQYF. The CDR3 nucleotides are TGCAGTGCTCCGGGACAGGGGAACACAGATACGCAGTATTTT.

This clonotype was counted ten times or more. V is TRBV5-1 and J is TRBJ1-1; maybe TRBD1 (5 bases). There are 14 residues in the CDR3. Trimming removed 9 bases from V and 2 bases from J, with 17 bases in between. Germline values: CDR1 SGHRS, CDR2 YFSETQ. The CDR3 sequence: CANTIVGDNTEAFF. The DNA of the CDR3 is TGCGCCAATACAATCGTGGGGGATAACACTGAAGCTTTCTTT.

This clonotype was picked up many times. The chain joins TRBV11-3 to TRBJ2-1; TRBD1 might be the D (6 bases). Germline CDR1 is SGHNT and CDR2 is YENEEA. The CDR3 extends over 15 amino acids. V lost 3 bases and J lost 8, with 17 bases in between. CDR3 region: CASSFWAGDKDEQFF. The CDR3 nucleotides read TGTGCCAGCAGCTTCTGGGCAGGGGATAAGGATGAGCAGTTCTTC.

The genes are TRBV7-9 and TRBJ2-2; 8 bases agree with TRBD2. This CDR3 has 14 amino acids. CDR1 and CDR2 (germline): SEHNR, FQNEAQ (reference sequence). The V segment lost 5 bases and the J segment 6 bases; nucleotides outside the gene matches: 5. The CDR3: CASSKTSGSGELFF. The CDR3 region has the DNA TGTGCCAGCAGCAAAACTAGCGGTTCCGGGGAGCTGTTTTTT. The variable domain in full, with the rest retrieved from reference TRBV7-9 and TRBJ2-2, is DTGVSQNPRHKITKRGQNVTFRCDPISEHNRLYWYRQTLGQGPEFLTYFQNEAQLEKSRLLSDRFSAERPKGSFSTLEIQRTEQGDSAMYLCASSKTSGSGELFFGEGSRLTVL.